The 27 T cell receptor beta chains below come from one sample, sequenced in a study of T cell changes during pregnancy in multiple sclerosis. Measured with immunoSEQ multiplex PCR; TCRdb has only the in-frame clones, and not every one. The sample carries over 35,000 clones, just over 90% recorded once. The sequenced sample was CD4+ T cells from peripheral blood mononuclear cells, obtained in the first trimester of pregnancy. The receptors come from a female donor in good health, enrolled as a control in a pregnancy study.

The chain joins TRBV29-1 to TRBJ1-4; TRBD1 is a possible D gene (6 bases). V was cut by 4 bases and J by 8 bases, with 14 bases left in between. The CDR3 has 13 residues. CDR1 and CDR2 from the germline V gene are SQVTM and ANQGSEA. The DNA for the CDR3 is TGCAGCGTTGGCACCCTGAGGGGGGAAAAACTGTTTTTT. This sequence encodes CSVGTLRGEKLFF.

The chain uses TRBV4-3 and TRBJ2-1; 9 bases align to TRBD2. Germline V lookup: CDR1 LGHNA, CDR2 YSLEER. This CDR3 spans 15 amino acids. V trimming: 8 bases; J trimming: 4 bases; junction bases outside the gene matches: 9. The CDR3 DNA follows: TGCGCCAGCGCCCAACAAGCGGGGGGTTACAATGAGCAGTTCTTC. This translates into CASAQQAGGYNEQFF.

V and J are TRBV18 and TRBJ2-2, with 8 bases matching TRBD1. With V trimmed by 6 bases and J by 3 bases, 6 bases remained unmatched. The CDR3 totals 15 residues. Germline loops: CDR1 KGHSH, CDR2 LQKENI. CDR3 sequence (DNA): TGTGCCAGCTCTCACGACAGGGGCTACACCGGGGAGCTGTTTTTT. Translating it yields CASSHDRGYTGELFF.

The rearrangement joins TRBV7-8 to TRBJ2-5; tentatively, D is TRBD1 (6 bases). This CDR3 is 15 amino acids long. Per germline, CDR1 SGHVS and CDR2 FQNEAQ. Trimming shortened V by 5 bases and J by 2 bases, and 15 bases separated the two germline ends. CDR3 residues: CASSLRQAVQETQYF. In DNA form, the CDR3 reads TGTGCCAGCAGCCTGCGACAGGCGGTACAAGAGACCCAGTACTTC.

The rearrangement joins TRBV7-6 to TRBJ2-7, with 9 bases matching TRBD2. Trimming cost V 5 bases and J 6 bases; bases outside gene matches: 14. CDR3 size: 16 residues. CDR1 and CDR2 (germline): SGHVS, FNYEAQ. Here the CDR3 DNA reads TGTGCCAGCAGCCCCCTCCCGACTAGCGGCAGTCTCGAGCAGTACTTC. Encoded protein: CASSPLPTSGSLEQYF. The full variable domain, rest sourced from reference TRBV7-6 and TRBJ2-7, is GAGVSQSPRYKVTKRGQDVALRCDPISGHVSLYWYRQALGQGPEFLTYFNYEAQQDKSGLPNDRFSAERPEGSISTLTIQRTEQRDSAMYRCASSPLPTSGSLEQYFGPGTRLTVT.

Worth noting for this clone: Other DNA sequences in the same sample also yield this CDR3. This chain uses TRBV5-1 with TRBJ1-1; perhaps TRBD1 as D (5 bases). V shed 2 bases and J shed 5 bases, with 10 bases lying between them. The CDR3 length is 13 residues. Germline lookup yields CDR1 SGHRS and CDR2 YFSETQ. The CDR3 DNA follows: TGCGCCAGCAGCTTAGAACCAGGGACTGAAGCTTTCTTT. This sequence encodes CASSLEPGTEAFF.

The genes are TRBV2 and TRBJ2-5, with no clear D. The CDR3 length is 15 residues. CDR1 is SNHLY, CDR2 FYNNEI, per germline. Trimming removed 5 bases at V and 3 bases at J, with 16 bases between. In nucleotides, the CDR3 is TGTGCCAGCAGTTTCGAAGTGGTCAGGAAAGAGACCCAGTACTTC. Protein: CASSFEVVRKETQYF. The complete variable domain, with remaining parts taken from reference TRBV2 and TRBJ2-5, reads EPEVTQTPSHQVTQMGQEVILRCVPISNHLYFYWYRQILGQKVEFLVSFYNNEISEKSEIFDDQFSVERPDGSNFTLKIRSTKLEDSAMYFCASSFEVVRKETQYFGPGTRLLVL.

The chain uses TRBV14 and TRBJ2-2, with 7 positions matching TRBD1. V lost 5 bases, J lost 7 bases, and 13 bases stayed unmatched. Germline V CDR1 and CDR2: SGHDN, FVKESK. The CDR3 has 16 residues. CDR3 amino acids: CASSSTTGNDLGELFF. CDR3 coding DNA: TGTGCCAGCAGCTCCACGACAGGGAATGATCTCGGGGAGCTGTTTTTT.

The CDR3 coding sequence is TGTGCCAGCAGCAACAACGTCAGGGGGCAGTACGAGCAGTACTTC. Its protein is CASSNNVRGQYEQYF. The rearrangement joins TRBV7-9 to TRBJ2-7, with 8 nucleotides matching TRBD1. The CDR3 has 15 residues. V lost 5 bases to trimming and J lost 4 bases; unmatched junction nucleotides: 10. Germline assignment: CDR1 SEHNR and CDR2 FQNEAQ (reference sequence).

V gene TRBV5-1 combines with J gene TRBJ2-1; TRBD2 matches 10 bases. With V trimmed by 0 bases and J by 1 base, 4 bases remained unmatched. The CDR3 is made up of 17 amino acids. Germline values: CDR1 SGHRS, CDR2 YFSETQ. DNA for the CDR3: TGCGCCAGCAGCTTGGCGGCTAGCGGGGGTTCCTACAATGAGCAGTTCTTC. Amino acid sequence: CASSLAASGGSYNEQFF. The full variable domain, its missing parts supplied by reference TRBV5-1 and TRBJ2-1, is KAGVTQTPRYLIKTRGQQVTLSCSPISGHRSVSWYQQTPGQGLQFLFEYFSETQRNKGNFPGRFSGRQFSNSRSEMNVSTLELGDSALYLCASSLAASGGSYNEQFFGPGTRLTVL.

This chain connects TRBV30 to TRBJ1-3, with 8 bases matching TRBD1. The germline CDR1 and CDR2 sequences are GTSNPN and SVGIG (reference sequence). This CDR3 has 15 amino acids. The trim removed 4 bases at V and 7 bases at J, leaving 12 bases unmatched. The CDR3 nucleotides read TGTGCCTGGACGCAGGGGGCTGTGGCTCCCAACACCATATATTTT. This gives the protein CAWTQGAVAPNTIYF.

The CDR3 nucleotides read TGTGCCAGCAGCCTAGCGGGGTCGCGGGGCAATGAGCAGTTCTTC. It specifies CASSLAGSRGNEQFF. The chain couples TRBV4-2 to TRBJ2-1, with 8 bases that match TRBD2. Germline trimming cut 4 bases from V and 6 bases from J; bases unmatched to any gene: 8. The length of the CDR3 is 15 residues. Germline CDR1 reads LGHNA; CDR2 reads YNFKEQ.

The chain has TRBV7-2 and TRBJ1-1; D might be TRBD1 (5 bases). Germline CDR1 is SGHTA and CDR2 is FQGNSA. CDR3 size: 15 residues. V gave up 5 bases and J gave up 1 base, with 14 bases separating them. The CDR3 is CASSARQSTNTEAFF. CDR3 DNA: TGTGCCAGCAGCGCTCGACAGTCCACGAACACTGAAGCTTTCTTT.

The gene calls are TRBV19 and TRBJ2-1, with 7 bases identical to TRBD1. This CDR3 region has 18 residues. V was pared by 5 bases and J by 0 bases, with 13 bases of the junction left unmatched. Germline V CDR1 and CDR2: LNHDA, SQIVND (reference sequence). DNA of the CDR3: TGTGCCAGTAGTCCTTGGGGAAACAGGGGCGGCTCCTACAATGAGCAGTTCTTC. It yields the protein CASSPWGNRGGSYNEQFF.

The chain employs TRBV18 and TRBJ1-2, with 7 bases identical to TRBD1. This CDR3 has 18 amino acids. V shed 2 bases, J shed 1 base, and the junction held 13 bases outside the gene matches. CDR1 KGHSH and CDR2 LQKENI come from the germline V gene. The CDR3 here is CASSPVTGDRAYNYGYTF. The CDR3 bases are TGTGCCAGCTCACCAGTAACAGGGGACAGAGCATATAACTATGGCTACACCTTC.

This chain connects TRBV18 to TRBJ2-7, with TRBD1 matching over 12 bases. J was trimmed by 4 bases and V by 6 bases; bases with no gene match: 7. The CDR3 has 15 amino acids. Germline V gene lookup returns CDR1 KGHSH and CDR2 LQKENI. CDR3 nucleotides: TGTGCCAGCTCCCCTGCGGGACAGGGGGCTTACGAGCAGTACTTC. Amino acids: CASSPAGQGAYEQYF.

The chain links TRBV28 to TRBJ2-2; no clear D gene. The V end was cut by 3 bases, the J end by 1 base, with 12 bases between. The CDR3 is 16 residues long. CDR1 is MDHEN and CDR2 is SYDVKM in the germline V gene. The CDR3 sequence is CASSLHKPENTGELFF. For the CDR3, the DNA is TGTGCCAGCAGTTTGCATAAACCAGAGAACACCGGGGAGCTGTTTTTT.

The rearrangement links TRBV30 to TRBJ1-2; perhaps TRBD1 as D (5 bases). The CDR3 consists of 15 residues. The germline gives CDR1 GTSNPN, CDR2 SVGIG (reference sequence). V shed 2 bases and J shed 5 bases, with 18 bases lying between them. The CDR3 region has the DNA TGTGCCTGGAGTCCGATGTGGGGCGGAAAATATGGCTACACCTTC. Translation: CAWSPMWGGKYGYTF.

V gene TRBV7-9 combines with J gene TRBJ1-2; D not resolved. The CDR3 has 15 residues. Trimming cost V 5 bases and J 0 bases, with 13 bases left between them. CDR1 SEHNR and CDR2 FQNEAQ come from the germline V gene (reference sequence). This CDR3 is CASSPFAFTNYGYTF. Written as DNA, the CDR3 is TGTGCCAGCAGCCCCTTTGCGTTCACTAACTATGGCTACACCTTC.

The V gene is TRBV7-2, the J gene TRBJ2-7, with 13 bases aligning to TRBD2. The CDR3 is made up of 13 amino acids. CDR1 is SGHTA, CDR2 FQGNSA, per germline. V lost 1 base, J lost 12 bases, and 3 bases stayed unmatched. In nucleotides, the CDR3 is TGTGCCAGCAGCTTAGGGGGACTAGCGGGGTGGTACTTC. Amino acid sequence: CASSLGGLAGWYF. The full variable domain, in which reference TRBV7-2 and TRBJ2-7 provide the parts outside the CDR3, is GAGVSQSPSNKVTEKGKDVELRCDPISGHTALYWYRQSLGQGLEFLIYFQGNSAPDKSGLPSDRFSAERTGGSVSTLTIQRTQQEDSAVYLCASSLGGLAGWYFGPGTRLTVT.

CDR3 in DNA: TGTGCCAGCAGGTTTTCACAAGGGGGTTCACCCCTCCACTTT. Its translation: CASRFSQGGSPLHF. The V call is TRBV7-6, the J call TRBJ1-6, with D maybe TRBD1 (6 bases). The CDR3 has 14 amino acids. The V end was cut by 6 bases, the J end by 9 bases, with 15 bases between. The V gene's germline CDR1 is SGHVS and CDR2 FNYEAQ.

The CDR3 DNA is TGTGCCAGCAGGCCGGGACAGGGGTTAGGAGATGGCTACACCTTC. Amino acids: CASRPGQGLGDGYTF. J is TRBJ1-2 and V is TRBV27, with 10 bases aligning to TRBD1. The germline V gene encodes CDR1 MNHEY and CDR2 SMNVEV (reference sequence). The ends lost 6 bases at V and 6 bases at J; junction bases unmatched: 10. CDR3 length: 15 residues.

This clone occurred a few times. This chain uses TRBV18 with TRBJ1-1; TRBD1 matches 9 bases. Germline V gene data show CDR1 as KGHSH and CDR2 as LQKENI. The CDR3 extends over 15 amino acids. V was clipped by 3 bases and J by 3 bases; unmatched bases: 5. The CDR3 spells CASSPGGQGYTEAFF. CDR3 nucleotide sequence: TGTGCCAGCTCACCGGGGGGACAGGGTTACACTGAAGCTTTCTTT.

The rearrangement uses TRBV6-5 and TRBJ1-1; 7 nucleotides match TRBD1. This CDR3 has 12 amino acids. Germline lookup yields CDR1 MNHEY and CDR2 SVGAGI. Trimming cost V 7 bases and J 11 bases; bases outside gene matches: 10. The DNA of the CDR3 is TGTGCCAGCATTGAACGACAGGGACGGGCTTTCTTT. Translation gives CASIERQGRAFF.

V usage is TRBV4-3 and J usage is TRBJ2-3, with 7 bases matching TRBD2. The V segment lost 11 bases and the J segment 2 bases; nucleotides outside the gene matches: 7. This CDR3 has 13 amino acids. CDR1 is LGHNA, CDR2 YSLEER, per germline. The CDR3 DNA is TGCGCCTACCCAGCGGGGACCACAGATACGCAGTATTTT. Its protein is CAYPAGTTDTQYF.

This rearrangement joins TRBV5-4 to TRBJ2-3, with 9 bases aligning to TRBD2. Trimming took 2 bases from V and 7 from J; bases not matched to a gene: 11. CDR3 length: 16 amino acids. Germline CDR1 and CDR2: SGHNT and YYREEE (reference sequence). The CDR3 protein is CASSFLASGAAHTQYF. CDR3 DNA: TGTGCCAGCAGCTTCCTGGCTAGCGGGGCCGCGCATACGCAGTATTTT.

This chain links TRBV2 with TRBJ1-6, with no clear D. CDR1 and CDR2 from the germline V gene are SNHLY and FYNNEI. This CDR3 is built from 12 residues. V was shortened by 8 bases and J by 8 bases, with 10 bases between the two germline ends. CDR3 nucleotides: TGTGCCAGCTCCGGGAACGATTCACCCCTCCACTTT. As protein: CASSGNDSPLHF.